One and the same sample provided the 27 T cell receptor beta chains below, sequenced in a study of shared clonotypes between healthy human individuals. Sequencing used immunoSEQ multiplex PCR; TCRdb keeps in-frame clones, though not all of them. The sample includes 2.3 million or so clones, more than 80% of them seen just once. Specimen: naive CD4+ T cells from PBMCs. Subset in this sample: CD45RA+ positively selected. The origin of the receptors is a man between 18 and 29 years old in good health. Some clones in this sample may be carry-over from other donors' samples.

The chain employs TRBV28 and TRBJ2-7; 9 nucleotides agree with TRBD1. The junction had 8 bases not matched to a gene; V was cut back by 4 bases and J by 1 base. This CDR3 is built from 16 residues. The germline V gene encodes CDR1 MDHEN and CDR2 SYDVKM. Here the CDR3 reads CASSSPTGGRSYEQYF. The CDR3 region has the DNA TGTGCCAGCAGTTCCCCGACAGGGGGAAGATCCTACGAGCAGTACTTC.

The chain links TRBV7-2 to TRBJ1-3; perhaps TRBD1 as D (5 bases). Between the trimmed V and J ends, which lost 5 bases and 4 bases, there was a span of 18 bases. Germline CDR1 SGHTA, CDR2 FQGNSA. This CDR3 comprises 16 residues. CDR3 sequence: CASSIIPGLGGNTIYF. The CDR3 coding sequence is TGTGCCAGCAGCATAATCCCAGGGCTGGGGGGAAACACCATATATTTT.

A note on this clone: This specimen includes other DNA sequences encoding the same CDR3. The J gene is TRBJ2-6, the V gene TRBV30; D ambiguous. V shed 3 bases and J shed 1 base, with 4 bases lying between them. This CDR3 contains 13 residues. Germline CDR1 GTSNPN, CDR2 SVGIG (reference sequence). Here the CDR3 reads CAWRISGANVLTF. The CDR3 DNA reads as TGTGCCTGGAGAATTTCTGGGGCCAACGTCCTGACTTTC.

For this clone: Different DNA sequences within this sample yield the same CDR3. The genes are TRBV9 and TRBJ2-1; 7 bases fit TRBD1. The CDR3 length is 15 residues. Trimming removed 3 bases from V and 0 bases from J; junction bases left unmatched: 3. Germline V CDR1 and CDR2: SGDLS, YYNGEE. The CDR3 sequence: CASSAQGSSYNEQFF. CDR3 sequence (DNA): TGTGCCAGCAGCGCACAGGGGAGCTCCTACAATGAGCAGTTCTTC.

V usage is TRBV15 and J usage is TRBJ2-3, with 9 bases lining up with TRBD1. The CDR3 extends over 17 amino acids. V was pared by 0 bases and J by 3 bases, with 7 bases of the junction left unmatched. CDR1 is LNHNV and CDR2 is YYDKDF in the germline V gene (reference sequence). CDR3 sequence (DNA): TGTGCCACCAGCAGAGATGGAGAGACAGGGGGTACAGATACGCAGTATTTT. It is translated as CATSRDGETGGTDTQYF.

This clone has a single count. The rearrangement uses TRBV6-6 and TRBJ1-1; possible D gene TRBD1, 6 bases. The CDR3 contains 14 residues. In germline, CDR1 is MNHNY, CDR2 SVGAGI (reference sequence). Trimming removed 6 bases at V and 0 bases at J, with 11 bases between. CDR3 nucleotides: TGTGCCAGCAGGTCGGGGGGGCTGAACACTGAAGCTTTCTTT. Translating it yields CASRSGGLNTEAFF.

This chain links TRBV6-5 with TRBJ1-6; D not resolved. In germline, CDR1 is MNHEY, CDR2 SVGAGI. The CDR3 has 13 residues. Trimming took off 2 bases at V and 10 bases at J, with 9 bases between the two ends. The CDR3 is CASSYEDYSPLHF. The CDR3, as DNA: TGTGCCAGCAGTTACGAGGATTACTCACCCCTCCACTTT.

The chain combines TRBV11-2 with TRBJ2-7; D gene ambiguous. The CDR3 is 14 amino acids. From germline, CDR1 is SGHAT and CDR2 FQNNGV. V was trimmed by 1 base and J by 3 bases, leaving 10 bases between them. The CDR3 protein is CASSLVAHDYEQYF. The CDR3 region has the DNA TGTGCCAGCAGCTTAGTGGCCCATGACTACGAGCAGTACTTC.

The chain employs TRBV5-1 and TRBJ1-2, with 7 positions matching TRBD1. Germline V lookup: CDR1 SGHRS, CDR2 YFSETQ. CDR3 length: 18 amino acids. The J segment lost 5 bases and the V segment lost 3 bases, leaving 19 bases of the junction unmatched. The CDR3 DNA follows: TGCGCCAGCAGCTCTTACCGACAGGGTTGGGGTTCTGGGTATGGCTACACCTTC. Translated, it gives CASSSYRQGWGSGYGYTF.

The chain recombines TRBV11-2 with TRBJ2-7; 12 positions agree with TRBD2. The junction had 2 bases not matched to a gene; V was cut back by 1 base and J by 4 bases. Germline V gene sequence: CDR1 SGHAT, CDR2 FQNNGV. This CDR3 is 15 amino acids long. The CDR3 region is CASSLGLAGEYEQYF. For the CDR3, the DNA is TGTGCCAGCAGCTTAGGACTAGCGGGAGAATACGAGCAGTACTTC.

This clone was observed a single time. The V call is TRBV7-2, the J call TRBJ1-2, with D perhaps matching TRBD1 (6 bases). The CDR3 spans 14 residues. The V gene lost 1 base and the J gene lost 8 bases, with 14 bases spanning the gap. Germline V gene lookup returns CDR1 SGHTA and CDR2 FQGNSA. The CDR3 protein is CASSLEYREGGYTF. The CDR3 nucleotides are TGTGCCAGCAGCTTAGAGTACAGGGAGGGAGGCTACACCTTC. Complete variable domain (other parts from reference TRBV7-2 and TRBJ1-2): GAGVSQSPSNKVTEKGKDVELRCDPISGHTALYWYRQSLGQGLEFLIYFQGNSAPDKSGLPSDRFSAERTGGSVSTLTIQRTQQEDSAVYLCASSLEYREGGYTFGSGTRLTVV.

This clone was found a few times. The V and J genes are TRBV14 and TRBJ1-1, with D uncertain. Trimming took off 4 bases at V and 5 bases at J, with 17 bases between the two ends. The CDR3 contains 15 residues. Germline CDR1 is SGHDN and CDR2 is FVKESK. The chain's CDR3 is CASSLSRTSITEAFF. CDR3 sequence (DNA): TGTGCCAGCAGCCTCAGCAGAACGTCCATTACTGAAGCTTTCTTT.

The rearrangement uses TRBV9 and TRBJ2-3; D is unclear. CDR1 and CDR2 from the germline V gene are SGDLS and YYNGEE. The CDR3 runs to 15 residues. Trimming stripped 2 bases from V and 7 bases from J, with 17 bases between. The CDR3 DNA is TGTGCCAGCAGCGTGGCAAACGCAATGGGGAATACGCAGTATTTT. Translated: CASSVANAMGNTQYF.

The J gene is TRBJ2-1, the V gene TRBV4-1; D is undetermined. Germline values: CDR1 MGHRA, CDR2 YSYEKL. V lost 1 base and J 8 bases, leaving 18 bases between the germline ends. CDR3 length equals 16 residues. As DNA, the CDR3 is TGCGCCAGCAGCCAAGGGACCACTTCCACCCGGGATGAGCAGTTCTTC. Its translation is CASSQGTTSTRDEQFF.

CDR3: CASSESGYSNQPQHF. As DNA, the CDR3 is TGTGCCAGCAGTGAATCCGGATATAGCAATCAGCCCCAGCATTTT. The chain has TRBV25-1 and TRBJ1-5; D ambiguous. In germline, CDR1 is MGHDK, CDR2 SYGVNS. The CDR3 sequence is 15 residues long. V lost 1 base to trimming and J lost 0 bases, with 7 bases between them.

The rearrangement joins TRBV5-4 to TRBJ1-1, with D uncertain. V was cut by 5 bases and J by 4 bases, with 12 bases left in between. The CDR3 is 13 amino acids. CDR1 SGHNT and CDR2 YYREEE come from the germline V gene (reference sequence). The CDR3 sequence: CASSKDPSTEAFF. DNA for the CDR3: TGTGCCAGCAGTAAAGATCCGAGCACTGAAGCTTTCTTT. The whole variable domain, remainder taken from reference TRBV5-4 and TRBJ1-1, is ETGVTQSPTHLIKTRGQQVTLRCSSQSGHNTVSWYQQALGQGPQFIFQYYREEENGRGNFPPRFSGLQFPNYSSELNVNALELDDSALYLCASSKDPSTEAFFGQGTRLTVV.

In regard to this clone: Within the sample, other DNA sequences also encode this same CDR3. J is TRBJ2-7 and V is TRBV11-2; weak D call: TRBD2 (6 bases). V was shortened by 5 bases and J by 2 bases, with 13 bases between the two germline ends. The CDR3 has 14 residues. Germline V gives CDR1 SGHAT, CDR2 FQNNGV. For the CDR3, the DNA is TGTGCCAGCAGCCGGACTACGGGGGCCTACGAGCAGTACTTC. It yields the protein CASSRTTGAYEQYF. Together with reference TRBV11-2 and TRBJ2-7, the CDR3 gives the full variable domain: EAGVAQSPRYKIIEKRQSVAFWCNPISGHATLYWYQQILGQGPKLLIQFQNNGVVDDSQLPKDRFSAERLKGVDSTLKIQPAKLEDSAVYLCASSRTTGAYEQYFGPGTRLTVT.

This chain links TRBV5-1 with TRBJ2-1; TRBD1 might be the D (5 bases). The CDR3 length is 13 residues. Trimming shortened V by 4 bases and J by 8 bases, and 13 bases separated the two germline ends. From germline, CDR1 is SGHRS and CDR2 YFSETQ. CDR3 in amino acids: CASSRTGQDEQFF. The CDR3 region has the DNA TGCGCCAGCAGCCGTACAGGTCAGGATGAGCAGTTCTTC.

The chain carries TRBV5-6 and TRBJ1-5, with D possibly being TRBD1 (6 bases). V lost 1 base, J lost 0 bases, and 8 bases lay in between. The germline gives CDR1 SGHDT, CDR2 YYEEEE. The CDR3 has 15 residues. The CDR3 is CASSLWDISNQPQHF. CDR3 DNA: TGTGCCAGCAGCTTGTGGGACATTAGCAATCAGCCCCAGCATTTT.

The chain joins TRBV19 to TRBJ2-7, with 10 bases identical to TRBD2. Germline CDR1 LNHDA, CDR2 SQIVND (reference sequence). CDR3 length: 13 residues. Trimming took 6 bases from V and 9 from J; bases not matched to a gene: 8. The CDR3 DNA follows: TGTGCCAGTAGCGCCCTAGCGGGAGCAGTGCAGTACTTC. Residues: CASSALAGAVQYF.

The genes are TRBV4-2 and TRBJ2-1, with 11 bases identical to TRBD2. Germline trimming cut 0 bases from V and 3 bases from J; bases unmatched to any gene: 10. The CDR3 length is 19 residues. Germline values: CDR1 LGHNA, CDR2 YNFKEQ. The CDR3 here is CASSQDTSTSGNLYNEQFF. In DNA form, the CDR3 reads TGTGCCAGCAGCCAAGATACCTCGACTAGCGGGAATCTCTACAATGAGCAGTTCTTC.

The count of this clone is one. The chain employs TRBV6-5 and TRBJ2-1, with TRBD1 identical over 7 bases. CDR3 length: 14 amino acids. The V gene's germline CDR1 is MNHEY and CDR2 SVGAGI. With 6 bases clipped from V and 7 bases from J, the junction kept 9 bases outside the gene matches. The chain's CDR3 is CASSTPGQWNEQFF. CDR3 DNA: TGTGCCAGCAGCACTCCGGGACAGTGGAATGAGCAGTTCTTC.

Here the CDR3 reads CASSGSTNTGELFF. Written as DNA, the CDR3 is TGTGCCAGCAGCGGCTCGACGAACACCGGGGAGCTGTTTTTT. V gene TRBV9 combines with J gene TRBJ2-2; D ambiguous. There are 14 residues in the CDR3. Deletions cut 3 bases from V and 0 bases from J, with 6 bases between. Germline V CDR1 and CDR2: SGDLS, YYNGEE.

The chain uses TRBV4-3 and TRBJ2-7; TRBD2 agrees at 13 bases. V dropped 2 bases and J dropped 2; count of bases not matched to a gene: 15. The CDR3 covers 20 residues. Germline V gene data show CDR1 as LGHNA and CDR2 as YSLEER. The CDR3 spells CASSQKRAGTSGTLAYEQYF. The DNA of the CDR3 is TGCGCCAGCAGCCAAAAAAGGGCGGGGACTAGCGGGACCCTGGCCTACGAGCAGTACTTC.

V gene TRBV28 combines with J gene TRBJ2-1; 9 positions match TRBD2. The CDR3 sequence is 15 residues long. Germline lookup yields CDR1 MDHEN and CDR2 SYDVKM. Trimming at V came to 3 bases and at J to 2 bases, leaving 2 bases not matched to a gene. CDR3 DNA: TGTGCCAGCAGTTTTATAGCGGGAGCCTACAATGAGCAGTTCTTC. It encodes CASSFIAGAYNEQFF.

The V gene is TRBV5-1, the J gene TRBJ2-5, with D perhaps TRBD1 (5 bases). Germline loops: CDR1 SGHRS, CDR2 YFSETQ. This CDR3 is 14 amino acids long. Trimming took off 2 bases at V and 4 bases at J, with 12 bases between the two ends. DNA for the CDR3: TGCGCCAGCAGCTTCAATCAGGGAAGAGAGACCCAGTACTTC. This encodes CASSFNQGRETQYF.

This clone is a singleton in its sample. The V gene is TRBV13, the J gene TRBJ2-7; 11 bases align to TRBD2. Germline assignment: CDR1 PRHDT and CDR2 FYEKMQ (reference sequence). V gave up 5 bases and J gave up 3 bases; unmatched junction bases: 18. The CDR3 has 19 amino acids. CDR3 in amino acids: CASSNTRLPGLAVLYEQYF. For the CDR3, the DNA is TGTGCCAGCAGCAACACACGGTTACCGGGACTAGCGGTACTCTACGAGCAGTACTTC.